A single T cell receptor beta chain is shown here with its context. Profiled with immunoSEQ multiplex PCR; TCRdb holds only in-frame clones, not every one. The repertoire includes approximately 70,000 clones, around 90% of them detected once, and roughly 5.5% sits in the top ten. This entry is derived from a study of control samples from healthy donors and cancer patients. This CDR3 spans 15 amino acids. The germline V gene has CDR1 SGDLS and CDR2 YYNGEE. Trimming cost V 4 bases and J 1 base, with 14 bases left between them. The receptor was isolated from a man in his sixties with colorectal cancer. The sample was PBMCs. V and J are TRBV9 and TRBJ2-5; no clear D gene. This CDR3 reads CASSHRAATQETQYF. CDR3 coding DNA: TGTGCCAGCAGCCACCGGGCAGCTACCCAAGAGACCCAGTACTTC.